What follows describes a single TCR beta chain. Its cognate antigen is unknown. Other DNA sequences from this sample encode an identical CDR3 as well. These data originate in a study of shared clonotypes between healthy human individuals. Study results and limitations: Several donors showed sharing of roughly 5% of naive CD4 clonotypes.

The table came from immunoSEQ multiplex PCR; TCRdb's copy has only in-frame clones and leaves some out. Of more than 2,000,000 clones listed, 85% to 95% are singletons. The sample consisted of naive CD4+ T cells from PBMCs. Subset denoted: CD45RA+ positively selected. The origin of this receptor is a man aged 18 to 30 in good health. Some clones in this sample may be carry-over from other donors' samples.

Here the CDR3 DNA reads TGTGCCAGCAGTTACTCGACTGGGGGCGAGCAGTACTTC. It specifies CASSYSTGGEQYF. The V gene is TRBV6-6, the J gene TRBJ2-7; D might be TRBD1 or TRBD2, each matching 5 bases. The germline gives CDR1 MNHNY, CDR2 SVGAGI (reference sequence). CDR3 length: 13 amino acids. V lost 0 bases, J lost 6 bases, and 9 bases lay in between.